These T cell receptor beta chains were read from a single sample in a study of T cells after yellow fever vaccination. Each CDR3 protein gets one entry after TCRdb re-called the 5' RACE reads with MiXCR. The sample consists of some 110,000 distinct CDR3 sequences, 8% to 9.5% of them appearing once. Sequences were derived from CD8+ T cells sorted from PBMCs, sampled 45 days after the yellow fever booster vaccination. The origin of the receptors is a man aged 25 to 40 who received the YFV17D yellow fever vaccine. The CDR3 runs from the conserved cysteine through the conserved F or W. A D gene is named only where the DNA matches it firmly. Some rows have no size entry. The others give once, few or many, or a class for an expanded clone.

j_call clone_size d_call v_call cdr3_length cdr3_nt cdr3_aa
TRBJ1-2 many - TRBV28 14 TGTGCCAGCCGACCACGGGACGGAGTCTATGGCTACACCTTC CASRPRDGVYGYTF
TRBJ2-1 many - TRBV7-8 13 TGTGCCAGCAGTGGCCGGGGAGACAATGAGCAGTTCTTC CASSGRGDNEQFF
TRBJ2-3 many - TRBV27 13 TGTGCCAGCAGTTCCTTCTACACAGATACGCAGTATTTT CASSSFYTDTQYF
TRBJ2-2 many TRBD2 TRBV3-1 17 TGTGCCAGCAGCCAAGATATGCGTCTAGCGGGAGGCGGGGAGCTGTTTTTT CASSQDMRLAGGGELFF
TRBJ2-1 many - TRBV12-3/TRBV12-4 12 TGTGCCAGCAGTTTAATCCTGAATGAGCAGTTCTTC CASSLILNEQFF
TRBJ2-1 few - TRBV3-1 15 TGTGCCAGCAGCCAAGAGGGACTCACCAACAATGAGCAGTTCTTC CASSQEGLTNNEQFF
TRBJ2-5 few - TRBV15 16 TGTGCCACCAGCCGGATTGGGGCAGCCTTTCTCGAGACCCAGTACTTC CATSRIGAAFLETQYF
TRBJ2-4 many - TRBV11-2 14 TGTGCCAGCAGCTTAGAGGGCAGAAAAAACATTCAGTACTTC CASSLEGRKNIQYF
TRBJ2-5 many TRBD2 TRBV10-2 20 TGCGCCAGCAGTGTCCTACACCACGGGGCTAGCGGAACTTTCCAAGAGACCCAGTACTTC CASSVLHHGASGTFQETQYF
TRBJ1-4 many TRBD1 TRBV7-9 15 TGTGCCAGCAGCTTATGGGACAGGGATGCTGAAAAACTGTTTTTT CASSLWDRDAEKLFF
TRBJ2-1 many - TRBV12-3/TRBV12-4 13 TGTGCCAGCAGTCTCGGGGTCATCGTTGAGCAGTTCTTC CASSLGVIVEQFF
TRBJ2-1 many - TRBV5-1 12 TGCGCCAGCAGCCTGCTTTCGGATGAGCAGTTCTTC CASSLLSDEQFF
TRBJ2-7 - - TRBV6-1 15 TGTGCCAGCAGTGTAGCGGAGAAGGGCCTTTACGAGCAGTACTTC CASSVAEKGLYEQYF
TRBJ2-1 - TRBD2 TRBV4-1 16 TGCGCCAGCAGCCAAGTCCCGGGACTACCGGGGAATGAGCAGTTCTTC CASSQVPGLPGNEQFF
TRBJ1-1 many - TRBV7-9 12 TGTGCCAGCAGCCGAGGGGGAAATGAAGCTTTCTTT CASSRGGNEAFF
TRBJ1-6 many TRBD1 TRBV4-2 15 TGTGCCAGCAGCCAAGATATGACAGGGAACCCACCCCTCCACTTT CASSQDMTGNPPLHF
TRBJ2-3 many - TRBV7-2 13 TGTGCCAGCAGCTTACCCCCGGGACTTACGCAGTATTTT CASSLPPGLTQYF
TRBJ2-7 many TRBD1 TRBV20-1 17 TGCAGTGCTGTTCCGTACCTTTCCGGGACAGGGGCCTACGAGCAGTACTTC CSAVPYLSGTGAYEQYF
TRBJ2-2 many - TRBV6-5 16 TGTGCCAGCAGTTACGCAGGAGGCCTGAACACCGGGGAGCTGTTTTTT CASSYAGGLNTGELFF
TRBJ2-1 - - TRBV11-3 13 TGTGCCAGCAGCGGAACAGACAACAATGAGCAGTTCTTC CASSGTDNNEQFF
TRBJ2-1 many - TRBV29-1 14 TGCAGCGCCGACCGACACCAGGCCTACAATGAGCAGTTCTTC CSADRHQAYNEQFF
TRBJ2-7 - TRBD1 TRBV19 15 TGTGCCAGTAGCGAGGCGGGGACAGGAGGCTACGAGCAGTACTTC CASSEAGTGGYEQYF
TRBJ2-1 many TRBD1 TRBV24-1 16 TGTGCCACCAGTGCTTCAACCGGGACAGCCTACAATGAGCAGTTCTTC CATSASTGTAYNEQFF
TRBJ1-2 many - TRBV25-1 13 TGTGCCAGCAGCCTGACACCTAACTATGGCTACACCTTC CASSLTPNYGYTF
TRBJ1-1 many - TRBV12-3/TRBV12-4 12 TGTGCCAGCAGTTTCCTGGGAAATGAAGCTTTCTTT CASSFLGNEAFF
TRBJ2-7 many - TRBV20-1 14 TGCAGTGCCCCGCCGGCTAGTCAGCCATACGAGCAGTACTTC CSAPPASQPYEQYF
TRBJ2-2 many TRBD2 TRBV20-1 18 TGCAGTGCTAGACCTACCCTGACTAGCGGGAGAGACACCGGGGAGCTGTTTTTT CSARPTLTSGRDTGELFF
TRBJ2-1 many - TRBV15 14 TGTGCCACCAGCGAAGAAGGAGGCTTCAATGAGCAGTTCTTC CATSEEGGFNEQFF
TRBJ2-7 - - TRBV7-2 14 TGTGCCAGCAGCCCCTCGGGACAATCCTACGAGCAGTACTTC CASSPSGQSYEQYF
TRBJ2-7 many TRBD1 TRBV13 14 TGTGCCAGCAGCTTACGGACAGGGGCCTACGAGCAGTACTTC CASSLRTGAYEQYF
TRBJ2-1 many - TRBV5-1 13 TGCGCCAGCAGCCAAGCCACGACTGGAGCGGTGTTCTTC CASSQATTGAVFF
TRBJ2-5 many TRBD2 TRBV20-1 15 TGCAGTGCCACAGACATCACTAGCGGTCAAGAGACCCAGTACTTC CSATDITSGQETQYF
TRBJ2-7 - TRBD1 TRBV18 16 TGTGCCAGCTCACCACTCGGGACAGGGATCACCTACGAGCAGTACTTC CASSPLGTGITYEQYF
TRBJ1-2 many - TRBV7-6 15 TGTGCCAGCAGCCCCAGGGAAACTTCTGTCTATGGCTACACCTTC CASSPRETSVYGYTF
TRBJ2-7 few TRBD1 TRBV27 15 TGTGCCAGCGGTAGGGACAGGCCGAGCTCCTACGAGCAGTACTTC CASGRDRPSSYEQYF
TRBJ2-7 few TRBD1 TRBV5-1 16 TGCGCCAGCAGCTTCCGCCCCGGGACAGGGACCCACGAGCAGTACTTC CASSFRPGTGTHEQYF
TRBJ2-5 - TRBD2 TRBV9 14 TGTGCCAGCAGCAGAGGGGGACTAGACGAGACCCAGTACTTC CASSRGGLDETQYF
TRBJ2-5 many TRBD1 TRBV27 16 TGTGCCAGCAGTTTTCTGGCAGACAGGGGCCAAGAGACCCAGTACTTC CASSFLADRGQETQYF
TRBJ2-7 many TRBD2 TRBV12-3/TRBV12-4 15 TGTGCCAGCAGCCGCGGACTAGCCCTCTTGGGGGAGCAGTACTTC CASSRGLALLGEQYF
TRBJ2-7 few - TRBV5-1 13 TGCGCCAGCAGCTTGGCCACGGACTACGAGCAGTACTTC CASSLATDYEQYF
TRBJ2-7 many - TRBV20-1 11 TGCAGTGCAAACATGATGCACGAGCAGTACTTC CSANMMHEQYF
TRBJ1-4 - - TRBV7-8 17 TGTGCCAGCAGCTTATTAGGGGGACCGGCAACTAATGAAAAACTGTTTTTT CASSLLGGPATNEKLFF
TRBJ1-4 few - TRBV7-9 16 TGTGCCAGCAGCTCCCCAGGCTACGTGAGCGGTGAAAAACTGTTTTTT CASSSPGYVSGEKLFF
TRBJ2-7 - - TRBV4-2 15 TGTGCCAGCAGCCAATGGAAAGGGCAGGGGAACGAGCAGTACTTC CASSQWKGQGNEQYF
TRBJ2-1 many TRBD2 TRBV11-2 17 TGTGCCAGCAGCTTGAGGATGGGAGGGCGAAAGGACAATGAGCAGTTCTTC CASSLRMGGRKDNEQFF
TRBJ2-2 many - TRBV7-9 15 TGTGCCAGCAGATGGGACTGGATGAACACCGGGGAGCTGTTTTTT CASRWDWMNTGELFF
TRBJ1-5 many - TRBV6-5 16 TGTGCCAGCAGTTACTCGCAGCCATATAGCAATCAGCCCCAGCATTTT CASSYSQPYSNQPQHF
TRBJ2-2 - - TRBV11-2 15 TGTGCCAGCAGCTTAGGAGGGGCTAGCACCGGGGAGCTGTTTTTT CASSLGGASTGELFF
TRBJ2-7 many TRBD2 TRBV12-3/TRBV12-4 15 TGTGCCAGCAGTCTCACGGGACTAGCGGGACTCGAGCAGTACTTC CASSLTGLAGLEQYF
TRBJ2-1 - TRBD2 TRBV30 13 TGTGCCTGGAGTAGCGGGAATTACAATGAGCAGTTCTTC CAWSSGNYNEQFF
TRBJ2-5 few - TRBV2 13 TGTGCCAGCAGTGGAGGTTCCCAAGAGACCCAGTACTTC CASSGGSQETQYF
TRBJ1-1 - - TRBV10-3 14 TGTGCCACGTCCCCGGACAGCGATAACACTGAAGCTTTCTTT CATSPDSDNTEAFF
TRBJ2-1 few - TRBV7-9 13 TGTGCCAGCAGTTACCTCTATGAGAATGAGCAGTTCTTC CASSYLYENEQFF
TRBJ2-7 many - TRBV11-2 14 TGTGCCAGCACCCCCCCCGGGTACGCCTACGAGCAGTACTTC CASTPPGYAYEQYF
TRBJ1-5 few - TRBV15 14 TGTGCCACCAGCAGAGTGGGGAATTTTCAGCCCCAGCATTTT CATSRVGNFQPQHF
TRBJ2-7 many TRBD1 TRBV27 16 TGTGCCAGCAGTTTACTCGGGACAGGGGGGACATACGAGCAGTACTTC CASSLLGTGGTYEQYF
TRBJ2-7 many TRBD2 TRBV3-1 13 TGTGCCAGCAGCCAACAACTAGCGGTAGAGCAGTACTTC CASSQQLAVEQYF
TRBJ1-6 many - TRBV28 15 TGTGCCAGCAGTTTTTTTCCCCTGGGTCGTTCACCCCTCCACTTT CASSFFPLGRSPLHF
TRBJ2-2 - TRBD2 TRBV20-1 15 TGCAGTGCTTACGGGGGAGGGCCGGGCACCGGGGAGCTGTTTTTT CSAYGGGPGTGELFF